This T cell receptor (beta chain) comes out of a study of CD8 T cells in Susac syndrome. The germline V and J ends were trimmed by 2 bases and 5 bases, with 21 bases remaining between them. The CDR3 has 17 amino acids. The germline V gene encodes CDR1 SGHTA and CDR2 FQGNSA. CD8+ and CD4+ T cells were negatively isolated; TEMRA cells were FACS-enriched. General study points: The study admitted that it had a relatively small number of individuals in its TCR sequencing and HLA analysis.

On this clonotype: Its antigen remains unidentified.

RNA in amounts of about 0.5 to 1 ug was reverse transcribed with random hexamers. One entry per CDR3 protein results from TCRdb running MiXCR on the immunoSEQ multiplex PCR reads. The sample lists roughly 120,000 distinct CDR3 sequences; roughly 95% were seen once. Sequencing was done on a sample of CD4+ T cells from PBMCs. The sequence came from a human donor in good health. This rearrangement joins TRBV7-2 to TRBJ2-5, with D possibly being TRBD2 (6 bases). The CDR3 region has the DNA TGTGCCAGCAGCTTATATTGGGGGAAGGAGGGAGACGAGACCCAGTACTTC. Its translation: CASSLYWGKEGDETQYF.